The rows below give T cell receptor beta chains drawn from one sample of a study of post-analysis software for immune sequencing data. TCRdb independently ran MiXCR on the PCR reads; one entry per CDR3 protein. The sample has 650,000 to 850,000 distinct CDR3 sequences; more than 45% are singletons. The specimen sequenced was blood. These receptors came from a girl aged 10 to 17 with multiple sclerosis. Both conserved end residues are part of each CDR3. The order of the fields is J gene, clone size, D gene, V gene, CDR3 DNA, CDR3 protein. A D gene is named only where the DNA matches it firmly. The size field is filled for only some rows; it gives once, few, many or a size class.

>TRBJ2-3|few|NA|TRBV20-1
TGCAGCCCCCTGGGGGGGGGCCCAGATACGCAGTATTTT
CSPLGGGPDTQYF
>TRBJ2-1|NA|NA|TRBV12-3/TRBV12-4
TGTGCCAGCAGCCCTTACCCGCTAGGACCCAATGAGCAGTTCTTC
CASSPYPLGPNEQFF
>TRBJ2-3|NA|TRBD2|TRBV12-3/TRBV12-4
TGTGCCAGCATTGTAGCGGGAGTTGCAGATACGCAATATTTT
CASIVAGVADTQYF
>TRBJ2-1|NA|TRBD2|TRBV15
TGTGCCACCAGCATAATAGCGGGAGAAGGGCGGTTCTTC
CATSIIAGEGRFF
>TRBJ2-1|NA|NA|TRBV10-3
TGTGCCATCCGGGCGGGACCTGCGGGAGAGCAGTTCTTC
CAIRAGPAGEQFF
>TRBJ2-3|NA|NA|TRBV7-3
TGTGCCAGCAGCTTAGGTTCGGGGGCTGACACAGATACGCAGTATTTT
CASSLGSGADTDTQYF
>TRBJ2-1|few|NA|TRBV6-1
TGTGCCCTTAGGGGGGAGGGAAACTACAATGAGCAGTTCTTC
CALRGEGNYNEQFF
>TRBJ1-2|few|NA|TRBV4-1
TGCGCCAGCAGCCAAAAGGACGCGACTAAGTCAGAAGGCTACACCTTC
CASSQKDATKSEGYTF
>TRBJ1-1|NA|NA|TRBV29-1
TGCAGCGTTATAATCTCTGAAGCTTTCTTT
CSVIISEAFF
>TRBJ2-5|NA|NA|TRBV24-1
TGTGCCACCAGTGATTTCTGGGATGAGCAGTACTTC
CATSDFWDEQYF
>TRBJ2-4|NA|TRBD1|TRBV3-1
TGTGCCAGCAGCCAAGAGAAATCGACAGGGGGACACATTCAGTACTTC
CASSQEKSTGGHIQYF
>TRBJ2-7|NA|NA|TRBV15
TGTGCCACCAGCGTCAGCATTGTTGGGGGCTACGAGCAGTACTTC
CATSVSIVGGYEQYF
>TRBJ2-5|NA|NA|TRBV7-8
TGTGCCAGCAGCTTGGTGGGTTTGGAGACCCAGTACTTC
CASSLVGLETQYF
>TRBJ2-5|NA|TRBD1|TRBV5-1
TGCGCCAGCAACCGACAGGGTTTGGTTCAAGAGACCCAGTACTTC
CASNRQGLVQETQYF
>TRBJ1-4|few|NA|TRBV6-5
TGTGCCAGCAGTACGGGAGGACCGGAAAAACTGTTTTTT
CASSTGGPEKLFF
>TRBJ2-7|few|TRBD2|TRBV20-1
TGCAGTGCTAGTGGGACCCCGGGACTAGCGGGAGACTACGAGCAGTACTTC
CSASGTPGLAGDYEQYF
>TRBJ2-1|NA|TRBD1|TRBV7-9
TGTGCCAGCAGCCAGGACAGGGTCTCCTACAATGAGCAGTTCTTC
CASSQDRVSYNEQFF
>TRBJ2-7|NA|TRBD2|TRBV28
TGTGCCAGCACCGCCCCCGGAGGACTAGCGGCGAGCTCCTACGAGCAGTACTTC
CASTAPGGLAASSYEQYF
>TRBJ2-5|few|NA|TRBV3-1
TGTGCCAGCAGCCCCCGGCAGGGCAGCGGCCCGGACGAGACCCAGTACTTC
CASSPRQGSGPDETQYF
>TRBJ1-2|NA|NA|TRBV3-1
TGTGCCAGCAGCCAAGCCGGCAGGGTACAGAGGTATGGCTACACCTTC
CASSQAGRVQRYGYTF
>TRBJ2-7|NA|TRBD2|TRBV20-1
TGCAGTGCTAGAGATAGGGCGACTATACTAGCGGATTACGAGCAGTACTTC
CSARDRATILADYEQYF
>TRBJ2-1|NA|TRBD2|TRBV5-1
TGCGCCAGCAGCTCCCTAGCGGGAATGGGTGAGCAGTTCTTC
CASSSLAGMGEQFF
>TRBJ2-1|few|NA|TRBV11-2
TGTGCCAGCAGCTTGCCGAGTTACAATGAGCAGTTCTTC
CASSLPSYNEQFF
>TRBJ2-7|NA|NA|TRBV11-2
TGTGCCAGCAGCTTAGATCCGGCCTCCTCCCTTTACGAGCAGTACTTC
CASSLDPASSLYEQYF
>TRBJ2-1|NA|NA|TRBV20-1
TGCAGTGCCAGGGGCCGTTACAATGAGCAGTTCTTC
CSARGRYNEQFF
>TRBJ1-2|NA|TRBD1|TRBV18
TGTGCCAGCTCACCAGGGGACAGGGGTGGCTACACCTTC
CASSPGDRGGYTF
>TRBJ2-3|NA|TRBD1|TRBV20-1
TGCAGTGCTAGAGGGACAGGGGGCTGGGATACGCAGTATTTT
CSARGTGGWDTQYF
>TRBJ2-7|NA|TRBD1|TRBV4-3
TGCGCCAGCAGCCAAACCAGGGACAGGATTTCTGGCGAGCAGTACTTC
CASSQTRDRISGEQYF
>TRBJ1-6|NA|NA|TRBV9
TGTGCCAGCAGCGTAGCTACAGGGATGTCGTTGGATAATTCACCCCTCCACTTT
CASSVATGMSLDNSPLHF
>TRBJ2-7|NA|TRBD1|TRBV5-1
TGCGCCAGCAGCTTGGGGACAGGACTGACCTACGAGCAGTACTTC
CASSLGTGLTYEQYF
>TRBJ2-3|few|TRBD2|TRBV15
TGTGCCACCAGCAGGCGGGCTAGCGGGAGTAGTACAGATACGCAGTATTTT
CATSRRASGSSTDTQYF
>TRBJ1-1|NA|NA|TRBV6-1
TGTGCCAGCAGTGAAAGGTGGGGACCCACTGAAGCTTTCTTT
CASSERWGPTEAFF
>TRBJ2-1|few|TRBD2|TRBV13
TGTGCCAGCAGCTCGAGGACTAGCGGCAATGAGCAGTTCTTC
CASSSRTSGNEQFF
>TRBJ2-5|NA|TRBD2|TRBV10-3
TGTGCCATCAGCCTCCGTCCCGCCTTCTTAGCGGGAGGGCAAGAGACCCAGTACTTC
CAISLRPAFLAGGQETQYF
>TRBJ1-4|NA|NA|TRBV12-3/TRBV12-4
TGTGCCAGCAGTTCTCGTATGCAAGGGGAAAAACTGTTTTTT
CASSSRMQGEKLFF
>TRBJ2-7|NA|TRBD2|TRBV12-3/TRBV12-4
TGTGCCAGCAGTCGAGGACTAGCGGGAGGAAATGAGCAGTACTTC
CASSRGLAGGNEQYF
>TRBJ2-4|few|TRBD2|TRBV12-3/TRBV12-4
TGTGCCAGCACCCAGACTAGCGGGAAAAACATTCAGTACTTC
CASTQTSGKNIQYF
>TRBJ1-4|NA|NA|TRBV29-1
TGCAGCGTTGCTGGTACAACTAATGAAAAACTGTTTTTT
CSVAGTTNEKLFF
>TRBJ2-5|NA|NA|TRBV5-5
TGTGCCAGCAACTTATCAGGGTTTTCCCAAGAGACCCAGTACTTC
CASNLSGFSQETQYF
>TRBJ2-5|NA|TRBD1|TRBV20-1
TGCAGTGCGAACCTCGGACAGGGGGAGACCCAGTACTTC
CSANLGQGETQYF
>TRBJ1-1|NA|NA|TRBV4-1
TGCGCCAGCAGCCGGCCCCTTGAAGTGAACACTGAAGCTTTCTTT
CASSRPLEVNTEAFF
>TRBJ2-5|NA|NA|TRBV12-3/TRBV12-4
TGTGCCAGCGGTTTGGGGCAAGAGACCCAGTACTTC
CASGLGQETQYF
>TRBJ2-3|few|NA|TRBV7-2
TGTGCCAGCAGCTTAGCGGGATTGCCGCATACGCAGTATTTT
CASSLAGLPHTQYF
>TRBJ2-1|NA|NA|TRBV5-5
TGTGCCAGCATCATCAGGGGCAGCTCCTACAATGAGCAGTTCTTC
CASIIRGSSYNEQFF
>TRBJ2-7|few|TRBD2|TRBV5-1
TGCGCCAGCAGCTTGGCCCCTAGCGGGAGTGCTCGCTCCTACGAGCAGTACTTC
CASSLAPSGSARSYEQYF